This T cell receptor (beta chain) was sequenced for a study of T-cell reconstitution after alpha-beta-depleted transplantation in children. Findings and caveats of the study: Some patients' high day-60 TCRbeta diversity was attributed to recipient cells surviving conditioning. T-cell numbers and diversity, one year after transplant, stemmed largely from T cells that were newly produced.

The ends were cut back, 1 base at V and 4 bases at J, with 14 bases in the middle. The germline V gene has CDR1 SGHRS and CDR2 YFSETQ. This CDR3 comprises 16 residues. Unique molecular identifiers featured in how the TCRbeta library was prepared. TCRdb reanalysed the PCR reads using MiXCR and keeps one entry per CDR3 protein. This repertoire shows roughly 570,000 distinct CDR3 sequences, 25% to 30% found once; its top ten account for 30% to 40%. This clonotype was observed a few times. Its specificity is unknown. The V gene is TRBV5-1, the J gene TRBJ2-2; D remains unclear. Sequences were derived from PBMCs, sampled before TCRalphabeta/CD19-depleted stem cell transplant. The receptor's source is a boy under three years old with Wiskott-Aldrich syndrome, due to receive a stem cell transplant. The DNA of the CDR3 is TGCGCCAGCAGCTTGAGCAGGCAGTTCCCCACCGGGGAGCTGTTTTTT. It codes for CASSLSRQFPTGELFF.